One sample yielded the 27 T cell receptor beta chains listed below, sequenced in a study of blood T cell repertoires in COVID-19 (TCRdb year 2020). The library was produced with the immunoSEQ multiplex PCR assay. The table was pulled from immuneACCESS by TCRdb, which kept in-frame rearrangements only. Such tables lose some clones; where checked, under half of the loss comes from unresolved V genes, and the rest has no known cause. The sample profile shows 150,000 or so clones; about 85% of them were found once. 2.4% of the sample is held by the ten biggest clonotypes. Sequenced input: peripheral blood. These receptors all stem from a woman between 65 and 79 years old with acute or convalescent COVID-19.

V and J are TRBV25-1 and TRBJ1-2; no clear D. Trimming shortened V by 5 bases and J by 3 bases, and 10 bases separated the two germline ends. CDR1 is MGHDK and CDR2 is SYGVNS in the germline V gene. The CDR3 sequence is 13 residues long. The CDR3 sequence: CASSPRGDYGYTF. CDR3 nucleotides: TGTGCCAGCAGTCCCCGGGGAGACTATGGCTACACCTTC.

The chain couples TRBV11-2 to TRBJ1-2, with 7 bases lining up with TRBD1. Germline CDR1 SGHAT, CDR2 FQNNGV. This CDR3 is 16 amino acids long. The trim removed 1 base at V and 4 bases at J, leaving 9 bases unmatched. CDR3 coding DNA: TGTGCCAGCAGCTTAGGATCGACAGGGTCGAGCTATGGCTACACCTTC. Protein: CASSLGSTGSSYGYTF.

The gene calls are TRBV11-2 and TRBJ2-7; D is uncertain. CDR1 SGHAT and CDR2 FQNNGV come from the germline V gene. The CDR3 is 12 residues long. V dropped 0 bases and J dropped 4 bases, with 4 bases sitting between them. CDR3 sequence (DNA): TGTGCCAGCAGCTTAGACACATACGAGCAGTACTTC. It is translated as CASSLDTYEQYF.

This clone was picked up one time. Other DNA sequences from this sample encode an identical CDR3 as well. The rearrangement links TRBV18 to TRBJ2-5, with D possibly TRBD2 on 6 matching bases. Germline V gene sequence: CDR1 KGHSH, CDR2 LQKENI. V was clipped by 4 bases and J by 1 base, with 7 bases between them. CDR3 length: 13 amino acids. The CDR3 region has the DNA TGTGCCAGCTCACTGGGACTCCAAGAGACCCAGTACTTC. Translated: CASSLGLQETQYF. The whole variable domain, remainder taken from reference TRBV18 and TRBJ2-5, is NAGVMQNPRHLVRRRGQEARLRCSPMKGHSHVYWYRQLPEEGLKFMVYLQKENIIDESGMPKERFSAEFPKEGPSILRIQQVVRGDSAAYFCASSLGLQETQYFGPGTRLLVL.

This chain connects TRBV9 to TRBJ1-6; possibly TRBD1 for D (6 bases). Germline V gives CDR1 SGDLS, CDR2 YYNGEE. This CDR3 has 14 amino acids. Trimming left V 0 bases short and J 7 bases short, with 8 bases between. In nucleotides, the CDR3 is TGTGCCAGCAGCGTAGCAGGGGAGAATTCACCCCTCCACTTT. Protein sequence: CASSVAGENSPLHF. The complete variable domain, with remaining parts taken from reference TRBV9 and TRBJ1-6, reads DSGVTQTPKHLITATGQRVTLRCSPRSGDLSVYWYQQSLDQGLQFLIQYYNGEERAKGNILERFSAQQFPDLHSELNLSSLELGDSALYFCASSVAGENSPLHFGNGTRLTVT.

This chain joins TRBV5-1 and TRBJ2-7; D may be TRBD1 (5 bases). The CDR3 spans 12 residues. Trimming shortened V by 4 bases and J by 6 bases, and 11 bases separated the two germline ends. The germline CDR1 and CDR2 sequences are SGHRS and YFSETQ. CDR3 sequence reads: CASSTDRREQYF. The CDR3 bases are TGCGCCAGCAGCACCGACAGACGCGAGCAGTACTTC.

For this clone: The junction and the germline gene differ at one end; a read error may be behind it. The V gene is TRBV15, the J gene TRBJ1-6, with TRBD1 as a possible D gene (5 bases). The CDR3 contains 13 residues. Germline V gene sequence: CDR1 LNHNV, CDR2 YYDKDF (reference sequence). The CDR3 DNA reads TGTGCCACCAGCAGAGATAGGGGTTCACCTCTCCACTTT. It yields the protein CATSRDRGSPLHF.

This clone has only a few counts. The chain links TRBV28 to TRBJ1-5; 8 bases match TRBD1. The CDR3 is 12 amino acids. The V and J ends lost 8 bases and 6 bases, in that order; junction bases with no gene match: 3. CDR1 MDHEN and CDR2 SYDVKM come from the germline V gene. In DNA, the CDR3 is TGTGCCAGCCGGACAGGGAGTCAGCCCCAGCATTTT. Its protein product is CASRTGSQPQHF. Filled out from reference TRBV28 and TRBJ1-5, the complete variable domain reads DVKVTQSSRYLVKRTGEKVFLECVQDMDHENMFWYRQDPGLGLRLIYFSYDVKMKEKGDIPEGYSVSREKKERFSLILESASTNQTSMYLCASRTGSQPQHFGDGTRLSIL.

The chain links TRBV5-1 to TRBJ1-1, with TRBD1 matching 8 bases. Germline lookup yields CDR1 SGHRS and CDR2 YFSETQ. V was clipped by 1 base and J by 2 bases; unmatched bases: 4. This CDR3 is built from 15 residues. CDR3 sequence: CASSLPTGDNTEAFF. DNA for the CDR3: TGCGCCAGCAGCTTGCCGACAGGGGATAACACTGAAGCTTTCTTT.

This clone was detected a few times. The CDR3 nucleotides are TGTGCCAGCTCACCCCAACCAATGACAGGGGGCTATGGCTACACCTTC. Protein: CASSPQPMTGGYGYTF. The chain links TRBV18 to TRBJ1-2; TRBD1 matches at 9 bases. After removal of 3 bases from V and 4 bases from J, the junction contained 9 bases not matched to a gene. CDR3 length: 16 amino acids. Germline CDR1 reads KGHSH; CDR2 reads LQKENI.

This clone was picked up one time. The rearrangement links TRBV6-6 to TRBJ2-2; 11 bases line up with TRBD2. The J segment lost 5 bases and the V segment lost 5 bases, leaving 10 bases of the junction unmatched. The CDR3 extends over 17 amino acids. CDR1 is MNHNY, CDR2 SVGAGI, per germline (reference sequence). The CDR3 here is CASSRLSGGAWTGELFF. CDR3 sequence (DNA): TGTGCCAGCAGTCGACTTAGCGGGGGGGCCTGGACCGGGGAGCTGTTTTTT.

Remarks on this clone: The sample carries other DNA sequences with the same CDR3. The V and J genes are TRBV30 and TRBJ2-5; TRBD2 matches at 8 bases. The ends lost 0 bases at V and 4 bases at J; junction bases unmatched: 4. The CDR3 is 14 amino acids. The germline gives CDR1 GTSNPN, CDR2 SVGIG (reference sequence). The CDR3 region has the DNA TGTGCCTGGAGTGTCGGGGGGGCAGGAGAGACCCAGTACTTC. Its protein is CAWSVGGAGETQYF.

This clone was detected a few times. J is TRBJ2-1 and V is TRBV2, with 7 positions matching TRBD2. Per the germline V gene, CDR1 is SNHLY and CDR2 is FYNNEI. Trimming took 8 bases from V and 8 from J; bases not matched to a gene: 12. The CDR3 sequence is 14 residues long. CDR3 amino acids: CASLPLGGGDEQFF. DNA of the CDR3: TGTGCCAGCCTCCCCCTGGGTGGGGGGGATGAGCAGTTCTTC.

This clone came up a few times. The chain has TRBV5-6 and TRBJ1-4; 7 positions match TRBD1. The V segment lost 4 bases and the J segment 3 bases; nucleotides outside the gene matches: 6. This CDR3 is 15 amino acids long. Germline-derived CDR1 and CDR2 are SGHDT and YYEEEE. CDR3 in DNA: TGTGCCAGCAGCCCCTTGACAGGGTCTAATGAAAAACTGTTTTTT. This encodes CASSPLTGSNEKLFF.

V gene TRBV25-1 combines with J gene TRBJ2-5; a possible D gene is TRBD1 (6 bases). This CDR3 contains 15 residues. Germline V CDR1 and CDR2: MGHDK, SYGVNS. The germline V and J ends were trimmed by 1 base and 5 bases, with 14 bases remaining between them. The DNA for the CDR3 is TGTGCCAGCAGTGAATTCTGGACAGATGCGGAGACCCAGTACTTC. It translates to CASSEFWTDAETQYF.

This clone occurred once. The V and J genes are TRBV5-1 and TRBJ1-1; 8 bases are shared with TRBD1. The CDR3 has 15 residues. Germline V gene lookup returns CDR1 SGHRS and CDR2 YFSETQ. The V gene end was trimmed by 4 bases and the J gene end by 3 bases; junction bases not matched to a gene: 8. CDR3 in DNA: TGCGCCAGCAGCCGGCAGGGGGCTGCTTACACTGAAGCTTTCTTT. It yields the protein CASSRQGAAYTEAFF.

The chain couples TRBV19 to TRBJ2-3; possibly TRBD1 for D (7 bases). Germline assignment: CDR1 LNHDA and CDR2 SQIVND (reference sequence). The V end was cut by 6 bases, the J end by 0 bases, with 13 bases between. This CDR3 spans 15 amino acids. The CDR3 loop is CASSQGGVSTDTQYF. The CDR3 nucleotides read TGTGCCAGTAGCCAGGGGGGTGTAAGCACAGATACGCAGTATTTT.

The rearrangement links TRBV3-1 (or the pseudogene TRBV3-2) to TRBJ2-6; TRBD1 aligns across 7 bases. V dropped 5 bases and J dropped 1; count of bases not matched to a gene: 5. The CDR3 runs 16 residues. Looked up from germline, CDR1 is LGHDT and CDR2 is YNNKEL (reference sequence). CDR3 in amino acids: CASSGDSLSGANVLTF. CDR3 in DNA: TGTGCCAGCAGCGGGGACAGCTTATCTGGGGCCAACGTCCTGACTTTC.

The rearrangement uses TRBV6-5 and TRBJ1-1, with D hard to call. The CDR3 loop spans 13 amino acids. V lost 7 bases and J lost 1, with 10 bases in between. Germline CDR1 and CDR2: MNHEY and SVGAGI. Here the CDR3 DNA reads TGTGCCAGCATGGGAGGAGAGAACACTGAAGCTTTCTTT. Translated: CASMGGENTEAFF.

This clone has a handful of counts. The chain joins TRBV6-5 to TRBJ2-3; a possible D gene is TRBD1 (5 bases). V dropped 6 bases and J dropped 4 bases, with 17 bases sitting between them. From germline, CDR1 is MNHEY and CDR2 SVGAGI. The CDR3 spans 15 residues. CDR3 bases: TGTGCCAGCAGGAACCCAGGGTTTAGGGCAGATACGCAGTATTTT. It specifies CASRNPGFRADTQYF.

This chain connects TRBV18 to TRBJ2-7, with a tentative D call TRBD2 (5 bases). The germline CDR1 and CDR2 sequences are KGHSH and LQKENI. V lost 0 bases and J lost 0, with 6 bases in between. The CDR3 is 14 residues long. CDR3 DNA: TGTGCCAGCTCACCACCGGGGAGCTCCTACGAGCAGTACGTC. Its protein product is CASSPPGSSYEQYV.

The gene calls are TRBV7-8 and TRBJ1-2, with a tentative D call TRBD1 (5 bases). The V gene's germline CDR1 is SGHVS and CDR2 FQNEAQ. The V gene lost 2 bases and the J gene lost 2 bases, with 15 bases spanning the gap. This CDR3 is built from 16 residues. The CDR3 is CASSLHSGLSNYGYTF. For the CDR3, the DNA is TGTGCCAGCAGCTTACATTCAGGGTTGTCCAACTATGGCTACACCTTC.

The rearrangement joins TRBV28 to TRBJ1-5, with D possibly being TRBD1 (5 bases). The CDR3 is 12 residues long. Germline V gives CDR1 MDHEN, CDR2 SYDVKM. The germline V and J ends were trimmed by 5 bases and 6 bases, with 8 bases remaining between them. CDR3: CASSPRVQPQHF. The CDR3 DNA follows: TGTGCCAGCAGTCCCAGGGTTCAGCCCCAGCATTTT.

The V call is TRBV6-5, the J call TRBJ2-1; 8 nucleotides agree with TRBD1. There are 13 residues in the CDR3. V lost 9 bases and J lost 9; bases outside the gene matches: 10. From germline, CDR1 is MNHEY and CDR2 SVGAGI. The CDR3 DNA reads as TGTGCCAGTATGGGGCAGGGGGCGATTGAGCAGTTCTTC. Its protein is CASMGQGAIEQFF.

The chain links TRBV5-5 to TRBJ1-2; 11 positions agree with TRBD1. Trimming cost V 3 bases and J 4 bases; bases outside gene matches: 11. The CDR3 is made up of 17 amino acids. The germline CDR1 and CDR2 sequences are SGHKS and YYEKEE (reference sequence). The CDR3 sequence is CASSYYGTGGDAYGYTF. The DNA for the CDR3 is TGTGCCAGCAGCTACTACGGGACAGGGGGAGATGCCTATGGCTACACCTTC.

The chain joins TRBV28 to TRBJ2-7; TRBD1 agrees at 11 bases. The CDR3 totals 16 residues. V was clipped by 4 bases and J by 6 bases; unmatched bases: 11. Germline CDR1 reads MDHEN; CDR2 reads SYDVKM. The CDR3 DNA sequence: TGTGCCAGCAGTTCTGCGGCGGACAGGGGGCGTCTCGAGCAGTACGTC. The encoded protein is CASSSAADRGRLEQYV.

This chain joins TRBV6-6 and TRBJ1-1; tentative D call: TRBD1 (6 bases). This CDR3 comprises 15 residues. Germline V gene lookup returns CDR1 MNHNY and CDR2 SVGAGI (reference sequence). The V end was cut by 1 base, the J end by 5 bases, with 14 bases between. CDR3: CASSYLGTQGTEAFF. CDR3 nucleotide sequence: TGTGCCAGCAGTTACTTGGGGACCCAGGGGACTGAAGCTTTCTTT.